A single sample is the source of the 30 T cell receptor beta chains below, sequenced in a study of blood T cell repertoires in COVID-19. The method was immunoSEQ multiplex PCR; TCRdb's version includes in-frame clones alone and lacks a portion of them. In the table there are roughly 290,000 clones, approximately 86% of which are singletons. Sequencing used peripheral blood. The receptor set was obtained from a young woman who had recovered from COVID-19.

The genes are TRBV4-3 and TRBJ2-7, with 7 bases that match TRBD2. CDR1 LGHNA and CDR2 YSLEER come from the germline V gene. The J segment lost 1 base and the V segment lost 1 base, leaving 1 base of the junction unmatched. This CDR3 contains 14 residues. DNA of the CDR3: TGCGCCAGCAGCCAAGCGGGAGGATCCTACGAGCAGTACTTC. Protein product: CASSQAGGSYEQYF.

This clone was detected only a few times. The chain couples TRBV30 to TRBJ2-1; D perhaps matches TRBD2 (7 bases). CDR1 GTSNPN and CDR2 SVGIG come from the germline V gene (reference sequence). The CDR3 consists of 13 residues. Between the trimmed V and J ends, which lost 6 bases and 0 bases, there was a span of 9 bases. CDR3 sequence (DNA): TGTGCCTGTCGGGGGGCCTCCTACAATGAGCAGTTCTTC. Residues: CACRGASYNEQFF.

This sequence joins TRBV24-1 and TRBJ1-1, with D possibly matching TRBD1 (6 bases). The V end lost 3 bases, the J end lost 6 bases, and 10 bases lay between the germline ends. The CDR3 loop spans 13 amino acids. CDR1 and CDR2 from the germline V gene are KGHDR and SFDVKD. CDR3 amino acids: CATSDGGGAEAFF. The CDR3 DNA follows: TGTGCCACCAGTGATGGGGGGGGCGCTGAAGCTTTCTTT.

J is TRBJ2-3 and V is TRBV6-5, with D possibly being TRBD2 (5 bases). CDR3 length: 15 amino acids. Germline assignment: CDR1 MNHEY and CDR2 SVGAGI. Trimming pared 6 bases from V and 4 bases from J, leaving 17 bases between. The CDR3 nucleotides read TGTGCCAGCAGACCGGGGTGGAAGACTGCAGATACGCAGTATTTT. Its protein product is CASRPGWKTADTQYF.

This chain uses TRBV6-5 with TRBJ2-4; D is ambiguous. The CDR3 consists of 16 residues. The germline gives CDR1 MNHEY, CDR2 SVGAGI. The V gene lost 0 bases and the J gene lost 1 base, with 10 bases spanning the gap. DNA of the CDR3: TGTGCCAGCAGTTACTCCCAGGCTCTCGCCAAAAACATTCAGTACTTC. This codes for CASSYSQALAKNIQYF.

The V and J genes are TRBV28 and TRBJ1-4, with TRBD1 matching 8 bases. V was pared by 8 bases and J by 4 bases, with 3 bases of the junction left unmatched. The CDR3 extends over 13 amino acids. Germline V gene data show CDR1 as MDHEN and CDR2 as SYDVKM. CDR3 in DNA: TGTGCCAGCTACGACAGGGGTAATGAAAAACTGTTTTTT. This codes for CASYDRGNEKLFF.

This clone is a singleton in its sample. J is TRBJ2-3 and V is TRBV3-1 (or the pseudogene TRBV3-2), with D unclear. Trimming left V 4 bases short and J 4 bases short, with 18 bases between. There are 16 residues in the CDR3. Germline V gene data show CDR1 as LGHDT and CDR2 as YNNKEL (reference sequence). DNA of the CDR3: TGTGCCAGCAGCCCGGTTCTCGGAGTGCATCCAGATACGCAGTATTTT. The encoded protein is CASSPVLGVHPDTQYF.

V and J are TRBV7-2 and TRBJ2-3, with 8 nucleotides matching TRBD2. The V and J ends lost 5 bases and 2 bases, in that order; junction bases with no gene match: 15. CDR1 SGHTA and CDR2 FQGNSA come from the germline V gene. This CDR3 has 18 residues. DNA for the CDR3: TGTGCCAGCAGCCCCGTTGGGAGCACTAGCGGACCCACAGATACGCAGTATTTT. The encoded protein is CASSPVGSTSGPTDTQYF.

This clone was seen once. The chain links TRBV29-1 to TRBJ2-7; 7 bases line up with TRBD1. Germline V CDR1 and CDR2: SQVTM, ANQGSEA. The J segment lost 6 bases and the V segment lost 6 bases, leaving 5 bases of the junction unmatched. The CDR3 sequence is 11 residues long. CDR3 sequence: CSVPQGLEQYF. CDR3 in DNA: TGCAGCGTCCCACAGGGGCTCGAGCAGTACTTC.

The genes are TRBV3-1 (or the pseudogene TRBV3-2) and TRBJ2-2, with TRBD1 matching 11 bases. The CDR3 consists of 17 residues. Losses at the gene ends were 2 bases for V and 5 bases for J; bases not matched to a gene: 7. Germline V gives CDR1 LGHDT, CDR2 YNNKEL (reference sequence). DNA of the CDR3: TGTGCCAGCAGCCAAATGGGACAGGGGGGTTGGACCGGGGAGCTGTTTTTT. As protein: CASSQMGQGGWTGELFF.

The chain employs TRBV2 and TRBJ1-2; D ambiguous. The CDR3 is 11 residues long. Trimming removed 10 bases at V and 8 bases at J, with 14 bases between. Germline V gene data show CDR1 as SNHLY and CDR2 as FYNNEI. The CDR3 DNA follows: TGTGCCACCCCGGGTCCGGCAGGCTACACCTTC. This gives the protein CATPGPAGYTF.

The gene calls are TRBV7-2 and TRBJ2-7, with 8 bases matching TRBD1. The CDR3 length is 14 residues. V gave up 3 bases and J gave up 5 bases; unmatched junction bases: 6. Germline V CDR1 and CDR2: SGHTA, FQGNSA. Here the CDR3 reads CASSFPGGRNEQYF. CDR3 coding DNA: TGTGCCAGCAGCTTCCCAGGGGGCAGGAACGAGCAGTACTTC.

The chain joins TRBV29-1 to TRBJ2-3, with D tentatively TRBD2 (7 bases). Per the germline V gene, CDR1 is SQVTM and CDR2 is ANQGSEA. With 3 bases removed from V and 4 bases from J, the gap between germline ends came to 14 bases. The CDR3 is made up of 14 amino acids. The CDR3 loop is CSVETGRGPDTQYF. For the CDR3, the DNA is TGCAGCGTTGAGACGGGGCGGGGGCCAGATACGCAGTATTTT.

The V call is TRBV4-1, the J call TRBJ2-7; D is ambiguous. Germline V gene lookup returns CDR1 MGHRA and CDR2 YSYEKL. The CDR3 covers 14 residues. The V and J ends lost 3 bases and 0 bases respectively, with 9 bases between them. CDR3 loop: CASSQSTSSYEQYF. Written as DNA, the CDR3 is TGCGCCAGCAGCCAGAGCACGAGCTCCTACGAGCAGTACTTC.

The gene calls are TRBV3-1 (or the pseudogene TRBV3-2) and TRBJ2-1; TRBD2 matches at 10 bases. The trim removed 2 bases at V and 4 bases at J, leaving 5 bases unmatched. Per germline, CDR1 LGHDT and CDR2 YNNKEL (reference sequence). CDR3 size: 16 residues. CDR3 loop: CASSQPGLASYNEQFF. The CDR3 DNA reads TGTGCCAGCAGCCAACCGGGACTAGCGAGTTACAATGAGCAGTTCTTC.

The chain carries TRBV25-1 and TRBJ1-1; D might be TRBD1 (6 bases). The V and J ends lost 4 bases and 5 bases respectively, with 17 bases between them. CDR1 and CDR2 from the germline V gene are MGHDK and SYGVNS. The length of the CDR3 is 15 residues. This chain's CDR3 is CASSAHRGARTEAFF. The CDR3 DNA sequence: TGTGCCAGCAGTGCCCACCGGGGGGCGAGGACTGAAGCTTTCTTT. Using reference TRBV25-1 and TRBJ1-1 for the parts outside the CDR3, the full variable domain is EADIYQTPRYLVIGTGKKITLECSQTMGHDKMYWYQQDPGMELHLIHYSYGVNSTEKGDLSSESTVSRIRTEHFPLTLESARPSHTSQYLCASSAHRGARTEAFFGQGTRLTVV.

This chain uses TRBV7-2 with TRBJ2-7; weak D call: TRBD1 (5 bases). This CDR3 comprises 14 residues. The V and J ends lost 1 base and 3 bases respectively, with 10 bases between them. Germline-derived CDR1 and CDR2 are SGHTA and FQGNSA. CDR3 in amino acids: CASSLGTSRYEQYF. The CDR3 coding sequence is TGTGCCAGCAGCTTAGGGACATCGCGCTACGAGCAGTACTTC.

J is TRBJ1-1 and V is TRBV27; 7 nucleotides match TRBD1. The V gene end was trimmed by 5 bases and the J gene end by 0 bases; junction bases not matched to a gene: 12. Germline CDR1 MNHEY, CDR2 SMNVEV (reference sequence). This CDR3 comprises 17 residues. The CDR3 DNA is TGTGCCAGCAGTCAGAGGGGACAGAGAGTCATGAACACTGAAGCTTTCTTT. Residues: CASSQRGQRVMNTEAFF.

The sample holds a few counts of this clone. Other DNA sequences of this sample code for an identical CDR3. This chain's CDR3 is CASSVGQGYGYTF. Here the CDR3 DNA reads TGTGCCAGCAGCGTGGGACAGGGCTATGGCTACACCTTC. J is TRBJ1-2 and V is TRBV7-2; TRBD1 matches at 9 bases. This CDR3 is built from 13 residues. CDR1 and CDR2 (germline): SGHTA, FQGNSA. V shed 5 bases and J 4 bases; nucleotides not matched to a gene: 2.

The chain carries TRBV28 and TRBJ2-3; 10 bases fit TRBD2. J gave up 0 bases and V 1 base, and 13 bases lay outside the gene matches. The CDR3 totals 20 residues. The germline V gene encodes CDR1 MDHEN and CDR2 SYDVKM. The CDR3 region is CASSLSSSGRAWTSTDTQYF. The CDR3, as DNA: TGTGCCAGCAGTTTATCGTCCAGCGGGAGGGCCTGGACGAGCACAGATACGCAGTATTTT. Using reference TRBV28 and TRBJ2-3 for the parts outside the CDR3, the full variable domain is DVKVTQSSRYLVKRTGEKVFLECVQDMDHENMFWYRQDPGLGLRLIYFSYDVKMKEKGDIPEGYSVSREKKERFSLILESASTNQTSMYLCASSLSSSGRAWTSTDTQYFGPGTRLTVL.

The chain recombines TRBV18 with TRBJ2-1; 16 positions agree with TRBD2. This CDR3 comprises 20 residues. With V trimmed by 2 bases and J by 0 bases, 7 bases remained unmatched. In germline, CDR1 is KGHSH, CDR2 LQKENI. CDR3 coding DNA: TGTGCCAGCTCACCAGGGACTAGCGGGAGGGCCCAGAGCTCCTACAATGAGCAGTTCTTC. Its translation is CASSPGTSGRAQSSYNEQFF. The full variable domain, completed using reference TRBV18 and TRBJ2-1, is NAGVMQNPRHLVRRRGQEARLRCSPMKGHSHVYWYRQLPEEGLKFMVYLQKENIIDESGMPKERFSAEFPKEGPSILRIQQVVRGDSAAYFCASSPGTSGRAQSSYNEQFFGPGTRLTVL.

The chain joins TRBV5-1 to TRBJ1-2; no clear D. CDR1 is SGHRS and CDR2 is YFSETQ in the germline V gene. The V end lost 4 bases, the J end lost 0 bases, and 10 bases lay between the germline ends. The CDR3 length is 14 residues. The CDR3 sequence is CASSQSGSNYGYTF. The CDR3 coding sequence is TGCGCCAGCAGCCAGAGCGGCTCTAACTATGGCTACACCTTC.

This chain joins TRBV6-5 and TRBJ1-4; 7 bases map to TRBD1. The V and J ends lost 6 bases and 8 bases, in that order; junction bases with no gene match: 12. Germline values: CDR1 MNHEY, CDR2 SVGAGI. CDR3 size: 15 residues. The CDR3 bases are TGTGCCAGCAGCCCAGGGGGTCAGGGCGGGGAAAAACTGTTTTTT. Amino acids: CASSPGGQGGEKLFF.

CDR3 sequence: CASSALAESSYEQYF. CDR3 bases: TGTGCCAGCAGTGCCCTAGCGGAAAGCTCCTACGAGCAGTACTTC. The V gene is TRBV28, the J gene TRBJ2-7, with 7 nucleotides matching TRBD2. There are 15 residues in the CDR3. Trimming removed 5 bases from V and 0 bases from J; junction bases left unmatched: 7. CDR1 and CDR2 from the germline V gene are MDHEN and SYDVKM.

This chain connects TRBV6-2 or TRBV6-3 to TRBJ1-1; D perhaps matches TRBD1 (6 bases). The CDR3 loop spans 16 amino acids. Germline assignment: CDR1 MNHEY and CDR2 SVGEGT. V lost 2 bases and J 3 bases, leaving 16 bases between the germline ends. In DNA, the CDR3 is TGTGCCAGCAGTTACGAGACAGGTTCTCCCCACACTGAAGCTTTCTTT. It specifies CASSYETGSPHTEAFF.

The chain joins TRBV28 to TRBJ1-2; the D is unclear. Trimming removed 6 bases at V and 7 bases at J, with 12 bases between. Germline-derived CDR1 and CDR2 are MDHEN and SYDVKM. The CDR3 totals 12 residues. The CDR3 DNA sequence: TGTGCCAGCAGCATGTTGGTCGGTGGCTACACCTTC. Translating it yields CASSMLVGGYTF.

The rearrangement uses TRBV6-5 and TRBJ1-1; 7 positions match TRBD1. The CDR3 contains 16 residues. V lost 2 bases to trimming and J lost 0 bases; unmatched junction nucleotides: 6. CDR1 is MNHEY and CDR2 is SVGAGI in the germline V gene. Written as DNA, the CDR3 is TGTGCCAGCAGTTACGGATCAGGGGGTATGAACACTGAAGCTTTCTTT. Its protein product is CASSYGSGGMNTEAFF.

The J gene is TRBJ1-2, the V gene TRBV30, with D possibly being TRBD1 (6 bases). The CDR3 sequence is 17 residues long. The germline V gene has CDR1 GTSNPN and CDR2 SVGIG (reference sequence). V was trimmed by 3 bases and J by 4 bases, leaving 24 bases between them. The chain's CDR3 is CAWRSPGTPGQSYGYTF. The CDR3 bases are TGTGCCTGGAGATCCCCCGGGACACCCGGACAGTCCTATGGCTACACCTTC. Using reference TRBV30 and TRBJ1-2 for the parts outside the CDR3, the full variable domain is SQTIHQWPATLVQPVGSPLSLECTVEGTSNPNLYWYRQAAGRGLQLLFYSVGIGQISSEVPQNLSASRPQDRQFILSSKKLLLSDSGFYLCAWRSPGTPGQSYGYTFGSGTRLTVV.

The V and J genes are TRBV28 and TRBJ2-2, with D maybe TRBD1 (5 bases). V was trimmed by 6 bases and J by 2 bases, leaving 13 bases between them. From germline, CDR1 is MDHEN and CDR2 SYDVKM. The CDR3 is 15 amino acids. CDR3 DNA: TGTGCCAGCAGCCGCCTGACAGAAAACACCGGGGAGCTGTTTTTT. Amino acid sequence: CASSRLTENTGELFF.

The chain combines TRBV7-2 with TRBJ2-1, with TRBD2 matching 10 bases. The junction had 11 bases not matched to a gene; V was cut back by 8 bases and J by 7 bases. The V gene's germline CDR1 is SGHTA and CDR2 FQGNSA. This CDR3 spans 15 amino acids. The CDR3 loop reads CASSKAAGGWNEQFF. In DNA form, the CDR3 reads TGTGCCAGCTCCAAGGCAGCGGGAGGGTGGAATGAGCAGTTCTTC.